Detailed here is one TCR beta chain. The PCR used 60 Vbeta and 13 Jbeta primers. The assay was immunoSEQ multiplex PCR, and TCRdb's table has in-frame clones only and misses some. Among over 80,000 clones listed, 55% to 80% were seen once. This specimen comes from a study of cytomegalovirus exposure and HLA in healthy donors. The V and J ends lost 8 bases and 6 bases, in that order; junction bases with no gene match: 11. Looked up from germline, CDR1 is SGHVT and CDR2 is SQSDAQ. The CDR3 sequence is 16 residues long. V is TRBV7-4 and J is TRBJ1-5, with 12 bases aligning to TRBD1. The receptor comes from a middle-aged man in good health and CMV-seronegative. The material sequenced was PBMCs. CDR3 coding DNA: TGTGCCAGCTCGGTACCGGGACAGGGGGCATGTCAGCCCCAGCATTTT. This gives the protein CASSVPGQGACQPQHF. The entire variable domain, with the rest obtained from reference TRBV7-4 and TRBJ1-5, is as follows: GAGVSQSPRYKVAKRGRDVALRCDSISGHVTLYWYRQTLGQGSEVLTYSQSDAQRDKSGRPSGRFSAERPERSVSTLKIQRTEQGDSAVYLCASSVPGQGACQPQHFGDGTRLSIL.